This T cell receptor (beta chain) was retrieved from a study of T cells in Graves' hyperthyroidism and ophthalmopathy. There were TCR beta CDR3 regions amplified from RNA transcripts. A set of HTBI primers served as the primers for a first-round RT-PCR of the TCR CDR3. A single record per CDR3 protein comes from TCRdb applying MiXCR to the multiplex PCR reads. The profile shows about 590,000 distinct CDR3 sequences, 14% of them singletons. CDR3 length: 16 amino acids. CDR1 and CDR2 from the germline V gene are LGHDT and YNNKEL (reference sequence). This clonotype was observed once. A junction boundary mismatches the germline segment, possibly from a read error. Every diagnosis used clinical symptoms, serum thyroxine and TRAb, thyroid ultrasound and orbital computed tomography.

This receptor was taken from a young woman with Graves' ophthalmopathy. The chain is built from TRBV3-1 and TRBJ1-1; 8 bases are a match to TRBD1. Sequencing input: blood. CDR3 protein: CASSQSTGGGWTEALF. The CDR3 DNA sequence: TGTGCCAGCAGCCAAAGCACAGGGGGGGGATGGACTGAAGCTCTCTTT.